This T cell receptor beta chain was sequenced for a study of T cells in localized non-small cell lung cancer. The study's findings and limits: In adjacent lung appeared a median approximately 57 of the top 100 tumor clones.

CDR3 size: 11 residues. CDR1 and CDR2 (germline): DFQATT, SNEGSKA (reference sequence). With 0 bases removed from V and 6 bases from J, the gap between germline ends came to 5 bases. In regard to this clone: The antigen is undetermined.

The table came from immunoSEQ multiplex PCR; TCRdb's copy has only in-frame clones and leaves some out. The sample lists about 74,000 clones, around 85% seen once, with under 1.5% in the top ten. J is TRBJ2-5 and V is TRBV20-1; D gene unclear. The sample here was peripheral blood, taken before any cancer treatment. The TCR was taken from a female donor of 60 years or more with stage I lung adenocarcinoma. CDR3 sequence reads: CSARDRKTQYF. CDR3 DNA sequence: TGCAGTGCTAGAGATCGTAAGACCCAGTACTTC.